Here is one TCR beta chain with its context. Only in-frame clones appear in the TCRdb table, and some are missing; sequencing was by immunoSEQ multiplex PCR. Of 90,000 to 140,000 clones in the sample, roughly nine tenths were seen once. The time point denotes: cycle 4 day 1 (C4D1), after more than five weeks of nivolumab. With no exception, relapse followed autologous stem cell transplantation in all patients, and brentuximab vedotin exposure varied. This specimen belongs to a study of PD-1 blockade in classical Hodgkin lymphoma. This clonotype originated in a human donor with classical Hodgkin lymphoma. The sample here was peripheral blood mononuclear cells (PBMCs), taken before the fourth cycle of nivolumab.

The CDR3 DNA is TGTGCCAGCAGCGTAGGGGATGCGACTAGCGGGACCTACGAGCAGTACTTC. Protein product: CASSVGDATSGTYEQYF. The chain is built from TRBV9 and TRBJ2-7; 11 nucleotides align to TRBD2. The CDR3 loop spans 17 amino acids. V was pared by 0 bases and J by 2 bases, with 7 bases of the junction left unmatched. Germline loops: CDR1 SGDLS, CDR2 YYNGEE.